The 14 T cell receptor beta chains listed next were all sequenced from one sample in a study of regulatory T cells in long-lasting Graves disease. Described time point: persistent/refractory GD, antithyroid drugs over 5 years with positive TRAb. RNA from PBMCs was the source of the TCR library. iRepertoire HTBI primers and Arm-PCR of CDR3 regions built TCR beta libraries. TCRdb passed the multiplex PCR reads through MiXCR, listing each CDR3 protein once. The table includes around 510,000 distinct CDR3 sequences, 20% to 25% detected once. The source was peripheral blood mononuclear cells (PBMCs), collected when the disease was refractory, from a patient treated with antithyroid drugs. These TCRs come from a female donor with Graves disease.

This chain connects TRBV29-1 to TRBJ2-7; tentatively, D is TRBD1 or TRBD2 (6 bases each). The CDR3 totals 12 residues. V gave up 6 bases and J gave up 1 base, with 10 bases separating them. Germline V lookup: CDR1 SQVTM, CDR2 ANQGSEA. The CDR3 loop is CSVRGGSYEQYF. CDR3 DNA: TGCAGCGTCAGGGGAGGATCCTACGAGCAGTACTTC.

This chain joins TRBV19 and TRBJ1-2, with TRBD1 as a possible D gene (5 bases). The germline CDR1 and CDR2 sequences are LNHDA and SQIVND (reference sequence). This CDR3 comprises 15 residues. V gave up 4 bases and J gave up 2 bases, with 14 bases separating them. This chain's CDR3 is CASSTQGKGNYGYTF. The CDR3 coding sequence is TGTGCCAGTAGTACGCAGGGAAAAGGGAACTATGGCTACACCTTC.

This clonotype showed up many times. The chain links TRBV12-3 or TRBV12-4 to TRBJ2-2; weak D call: TRBD2 (5 bases). The CDR3 has 14 amino acids. Trimming shortened V by 5 bases and J by 3 bases, and 10 bases separated the two germline ends. The CDR3 region is CASSPLLDTGELFF. The CDR3, as DNA: TGTGCCAGCAGTCCCCTACTAGACACCGGGGAGCTGTTTTTT.

This clonotype was counted only a few times. The rearrangement links TRBV7-9 to TRBJ2-7, with 10 bases that match TRBD1. Germline V gene lookup returns CDR1 SEHNR and CDR2 FQNEAQ (reference sequence). Losses at the gene ends were 5 bases for V and 3 bases for J; bases not matched to a gene: 13. The CDR3 is 17 amino acids. The CDR3 region is CASSPRDRGGLGYEQYF. As DNA, the CDR3 is TGTGCCAGCAGCCCCCGGGACAGGGGTGGATTAGGCTACGAGCAGTACTTC.

In its sample, this clonotype was seen a few times. A much more abundant neighbour one base away suggests this may be a read error. CDR3 region: CASSLDTSYEQYF. The CDR3 region has the DNA TGTGCCAGCAGCTTAGACACCTCCTACGAGCAGTACTTC. The chain has TRBV7-3 and TRBJ2-7; D uncertain. Per the germline V gene, CDR1 is SGHTA and CDR2 is FQGTGA. CDR3 length: 13 residues. V lost 2 bases, J lost 0 bases, and 5 bases lay in between.

This clonotype was detected many times. V is TRBV2 and J is TRBJ2-5; no reliable D call. Germline CDR1 reads SNHLY; CDR2 reads FYNNEI. The CDR3 is 11 amino acids. V was shortened by 7 bases and J by 1 base, with 4 bases between the two germline ends. CDR3 protein: CASTVQETQYF. The DNA for the CDR3 is TGTGCCAGCACTGTCCAAGAGACCCAGTACTTC.

This clonotype appeared many times. J is TRBJ2-7 and V is TRBV7-2; the D is unclear. This CDR3 comprises 12 residues. Germline-derived CDR1 and CDR2 are SGHTA and FQGNSA. Trimming pared 0 bases from V and 5 bases from J, leaving 5 bases between. The chain's CDR3 is CASSLALHEQYF. The DNA of the CDR3 is TGTGCCAGCAGCTTAGCGCTTCACGAGCAGTACTTC.

The genes are TRBV9 and TRBJ2-5; 14 positions match TRBD2. Germline values: CDR1 SGDLS, CDR2 YYNGEE. V dropped 4 bases and J dropped 5; count of bases not matched to a gene: 10. There are 17 residues in the CDR3. CDR3 region: CASSPGGTSGSRETQYF. Written as DNA, the CDR3 is TGTGCCAGCAGCCCGGGGGGGACTAGCGGGAGTCGCGAGACCCAGTACTTC.

Worth noting for this clonotype: A junction boundary mismatches the germline segment, possibly from a read error. The rearrangement uses TRBV9 and TRBJ2-2; tentatively, D is TRBD2 (6 bases). The V gene's germline CDR1 is SGDLS and CDR2 YYNGEE. The length of the CDR3 is 14 residues. The CDR3 sequence is CASSVFDDTGGLFF. For the CDR3, the DNA is TGTGCCAGCAGCGTATTTGACGACACCGGGGGGCTGTTTTTT.

This clonotype was seen at least ten times. The rearrangement uses TRBV2 and TRBJ1-1; D uncertain. The V end lost 7 bases, the J end lost 7 bases, and 28 bases lay between the germline ends. Germline V gene data show CDR1 as SNHLY and CDR2 as FYNNEI. There are 17 residues in the CDR3. In DNA, the CDR3 is TGTGCCAGCATTGGGGTACCCAATAGGTTTAAACCCAGTGAAGCTTTCTTT. Translated: CASIGVPNRFKPSEAFF.

Many counts were recorded for this clonotype. The chain joins TRBV7-4 to TRBJ1-5; D is ambiguous. Looked up from germline, CDR1 is SGHVT and CDR2 is SQSDAQ. The V end was cut by 2 bases, the J end by 2 bases, with 19 bases between. The CDR3 covers 18 residues. The CDR3 region has the DNA TGTGCCAGCAGCTTAAGACCTCAACTAGGGCAGGGCAATCAGCCCCAGCATTTT. The encoded protein is CASSLRPQLGQGNQPQHF.

V is TRBV19 and J is TRBJ2-1; D gene uncertain. The CDR3 is 13 amino acids. The germline CDR1 and CDR2 sequences are LNHDA and SQIVND (reference sequence). The V end was cut by 5 bases, the J end by 4 bases, with 9 bases between. CDR3 protein: CASSVGLYNEQFF. The CDR3, as DNA: TGTGCCAGTAGTGTAGGGTTATACAATGAGCAGTTCTTC. Using reference TRBV19 and TRBJ2-1 for the parts outside the CDR3, the full variable domain is DGGITQSPKYLFRKEGQNVTLSCEQNLNHDAMYWYRQDPGQGLRLIYYSQIVNDFQKGDIAEGYSVSREKKESFPLTVTSAQKNPTAFYLCASSVGLYNEQFFGPGTRLTVL.

Remarks on this clonotype: A read error may be the cause here, since a much bigger clone is one base away. The chain recombines TRBV6-1 with TRBJ2-7; possible D gene TRBD1, 6 bases. The V gene lost 10 bases and the J gene lost 2 bases, with 18 bases spanning the gap. The CDR3 is 14 residues long. The germline CDR1 and CDR2 sequences are MNHNS and SASEGT. CDR3 loop: CANRSQGFAYEQYF. The CDR3 DNA is TGTGCCAACAGGAGTCAGGGGTTCGCCTACGAGCAGTACTTC.

This clonotype was counted only a few times. The chain combines TRBV19 with TRBJ1-5, with a weak D call TRBD1 (6 bases). This CDR3 has 15 residues. The V gene's germline CDR1 is LNHDA and CDR2 SQIVND (reference sequence). V was trimmed by 3 bases and J by 3 bases, leaving 12 bases between them. DNA of the CDR3: TGTGCCAGTAGTATGGGCCCAGGGGCCAATCAGCCCCAGCATTTT. It specifies CASSMGPGANQPQHF. The whole variable domain, remainder taken from reference TRBV19 and TRBJ1-5, is DGGITQSPKYLFRKEGQNVTLSCEQNLNHDAMYWYRQDPGQGLRLIYYSQIVNDFQKGDIAEGYSVSREKKESFPLTVTSAQKNPTAFYLCASSMGPGANQPQHFGDGTRLSIL.